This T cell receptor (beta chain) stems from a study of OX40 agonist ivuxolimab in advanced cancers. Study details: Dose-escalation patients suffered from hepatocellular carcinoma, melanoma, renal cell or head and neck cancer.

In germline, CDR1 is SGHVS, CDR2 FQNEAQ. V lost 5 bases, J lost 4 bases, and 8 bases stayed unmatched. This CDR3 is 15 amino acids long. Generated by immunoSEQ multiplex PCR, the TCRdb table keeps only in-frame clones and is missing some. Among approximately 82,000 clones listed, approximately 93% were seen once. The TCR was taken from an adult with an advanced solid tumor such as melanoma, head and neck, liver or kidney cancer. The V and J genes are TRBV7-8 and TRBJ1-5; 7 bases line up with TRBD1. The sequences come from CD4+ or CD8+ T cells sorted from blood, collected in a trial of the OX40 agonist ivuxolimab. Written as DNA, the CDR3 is TGTGCCAGCAGCGGAACGAGGGGGCCTAATCAGCCCCAGCATTTT. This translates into CASSGTRGPNQPQHF.